This T cell receptor (beta chain) was captured by sequencing in a study of blood T cell repertoires in COVID-19. Study information: T cells, B-cell-depleted T cells, or PBMCs supplied cDNA or gDNA.

The CDR3 totals 14 residues. Germline V gene sequence: CDR1 GTSNPN, CDR2 SVGIG (reference sequence). Trimming cost V 2 bases and J 1 base, with 11 bases left between them. Per the study methods: The assay estimated nucleated cells by amplifying reference gene primers. The data were produced by immunoSEQ multiplex PCR, yet TCRdb's version contains in-frame clones alone and is incomplete. For V, J and clone size, that table is used; D and trimming come from the DNA. The sample shows about 250,000 clones, approximately 85% of them seen only once. Seattle participants joined during active infection and were tracked over time.

Sequencing input: peripheral blood. The clonotype originates from a woman of 80 years or more with COVID-19, enrolled during active disease. This sequence joins TRBV30 and TRBJ1-1; D is undetermined. The CDR3 protein is CAWSSGLRNTEAFF. The CDR3 region has the DNA TGTGCCTGGAGTTCAGGCCTAAGGAACACTGAAGCTTTCTTT.